This T cell receptor beta chain is drawn from a study of sequential checkpoint blockade in melanoma (dated by TCRdb to about 2019). In terms of the full investigation: Patients were randomized 1:1 to first-line nivolumab followed by ipilimumab (arm A) or ipilimumab followed by nivolumab (arm B). Maintenance nivolumab was given following each of the two trial sequences. What the work shows at the level of the full study, not this receptor alone: Larger, independent patient cohorts are needed to validate the response-prediction model that combines TCR metrics and mutation burden.

The immunoSEQ Assay was used to immunosequence TCRbeta CDR3 regions from genomic DNA. Before high-throughput sequencing, genomic DNA was amplified using bias-controlled multiplex PCR. In the authors' own workflow: To quantify the absolute abundance of each unique TCRbeta CDR3 region, the sequences were collapsed and filtered. Clonality, defined as 1 minus Pielou's evenness, was calculated using productive rearrangements only. Clones with significantly greater frequencies in on-treatment versus baseline samples were identified using a previously published method. TCRdb re-hosts the immuneACCESS table, in-frame sequences only. Its copies lack some clones; in the studies checked, an unresolved V gene accounts for under half of them, and the cause for the rest is not known. That table furnishes V, J and clone size, whereas the DNA furnished D and trimming. Across this sample there are about 28,000 clones, with 70% to 85% seen only once. Together, the top ten hold 13% of the sample.

The treatment or condition label on this specimen signifies: randomized to nivolumab then ipilimumab (arm A) or the reverse (arm B). None of the patients in the trial had previously been given DNA-damaging chemotherapy. A FACS Aria II flow cytometer was used to sort live CD3+CD8+ cells that were negative for CD19 and CD56 from thawed PBMCs. Samples were obtained from patients with melanoma enrolled in CheckMate 064, a randomized, open-label phase II trial of sequential checkpoint blockade. Peripheral blood mononuclear cells were obtained through leukapheresis, purified using Ficoll-Paque, and frozen in human serum containing approximately 9.1% DMSO. Right after sorting, the blood CD3+CD8+ cells were verified to be >95% pure, and DNA extraction followed. The CDR3 numbers 12 residues from cysteine through phenylalanine. This entry keeps only the CDR3 DNA: 36 bases, framed from base 1. Relative to germline, V is missing 9 bases and J is missing 6 bases, with 7 bases of the junction outside any gene match. The germline V gene (reference sequence) supplies CDR1 LNHDA and CDR2 SQIVND.

Of note for this clone: What this receptor recognizes is not known. No much larger clonotype is one base removed from it; base qualities were not supplied.

The chain was built from TRBV19 and TRBJ2-7; the junction holds 8 bases that match TRBD1. The origin of this receptor is a human donor with melanoma. The sample was CD8+ T cells sorted from blood (inferred from file names), taken from a patient given nivolumab and ipilimumab in sequence. The CDR3 amino acid sequence is: CASRQGTGEQYF. The nucleotide sequence is given as TGTGCCAGCAGACAGGGGACTGGCGAGCAGTACTTC.